This is a list of T cell receptor beta chains from one sample in a study of CD8 T cells in Susac syndrome. TCRdb reprocessed the immunoSEQ multiplex PCR reads with MiXCR, giving one entry per CDR3 protein. The sample has about 210,000 distinct CDR3 sequences, around 95% seen once. The sequenced sample consisted of CD4+ T cells from PBMCs. The origin of the receptors is a human donor with multiple sclerosis. CDR3s include the opening cysteine and the closing phenylalanine or tryptophan. A D gene is named only where the DNA matches it firmly. Rows may omit the clone size; those that give it use once, few, many or a size class.

j_call: TRBJ1-5
clone_size: .
v_call: TRBV30
d_call: .
cdr3_nt: TGTGCCTGGAGTGTGATGACGGCCGGTCAGCCCCAGCATTTT
cdr3_aa: CAWSVMTAGQPQHF

j_call: TRBJ2-1
clone_size: .
v_call: TRBV15
d_call: .
cdr3_nt: TGTGCCACCAGCAGAGCGACTAGCTACAATGAGCAGTTCTTC
cdr3_aa: CATSRATSYNEQFF

j_call: TRBJ2-2
clone_size: .
v_call: TRBV9
d_call: .
cdr3_nt: TGTGCCAGCAGCCTTCGGAGCTCCGGGGAGCTGTTTTTT
cdr3_aa: CASSLRSSGELFF

j_call: TRBJ2-7
clone_size: once
v_call: TRBV7-9
d_call: .
cdr3_nt: TGTGCCAGCAGCTTAGGACAGTACAACGAGCAGTACTTC
cdr3_aa: CASSLGQYNEQYF

j_call: TRBJ1-2
clone_size: .
v_call: TRBV6-5
d_call: TRBD1
cdr3_nt: TGTGCCAGCCGGGACAGAGCCCTTAAACGTCCGACCTTC
cdr3_aa: CASRDRALKRPTF

j_call: TRBJ1-6
clone_size: .
v_call: TRBV3-1
d_call: .
cdr3_nt: TGTGCCAGCAGCCAGGGGGACGTGGGAGTGATGACTTCACCCCTCCACTTT
cdr3_aa: CASSQGDVGVMTSPLHF

j_call: TRBJ2-5
clone_size: .
v_call: TRBV7-9
d_call: .
cdr3_nt: TGTGCCAGCAGCTCCCCGGGACGGCCGACCCAGTACTTC
cdr3_aa: CASSSPGRPTQYF

j_call: TRBJ2-1
clone_size: .
v_call: TRBV5-6
d_call: .
cdr3_nt: TGTGCCAGCAGTCTGGTAACGAAATACAATGAGCAGTTCTTC
cdr3_aa: CASSLVTKYNEQFF

j_call: TRBJ2-1
clone_size: .
v_call: TRBV5-6
d_call: .
cdr3_nt: TGTGCCAGCAGCCAAGGAGGACGGGCCGTACCCTACAATGAGCAGTTCTTC
cdr3_aa: CASSQGGRAVPYNEQFF

j_call: TRBJ1-5
clone_size: .
v_call: TRBV27
d_call: .
cdr3_nt: TGTGCCAGCAGCCACCAATCTGGGCAAGGGCCCCAGCATTTT
cdr3_aa: CASSHQSGQGPQHF

j_call: TRBJ2-1
clone_size: .
v_call: TRBV20-1
d_call: TRBD2
cdr3_nt: TGCAGTGCTTTTAGCGGGAGGCACTACAATGAGCAGTTCTTC
cdr3_aa: CSAFSGRHYNEQFF

j_call: TRBJ2-5
clone_size: once
v_call: TRBV6-2/TRBV6-3
d_call: .
cdr3_nt: TGTGCCAGCAGTGGCGGGACACTCGAGACCCAGTACTTC
cdr3_aa: CASSGGTLETQYF

j_call: TRBJ2-1
clone_size: .
v_call: TRBV7-9
d_call: .
cdr3_nt: TGTGCCAGCAGCCAACGGCAGTCCCACAATGAGCAGTTCTTC
cdr3_aa: CASSQRQSHNEQFF

j_call: TRBJ2-2
clone_size: .
v_call: TRBV25-1
d_call: TRBD1
cdr3_nt: TGTGCCAGCAGTGGACAGGGACGGCACGGGGAGCTGTTTTTT
cdr3_aa: CASSGQGRHGELFF

j_call: TRBJ2-7
clone_size: .
v_call: TRBV6-2/TRBV6-3
d_call: TRBD2
cdr3_nt: TGTGCCACAGGAGCGGGAGGGTACGAGCAGTACTTC
cdr3_aa: CATGAGGYEQYF

j_call: TRBJ2-5
clone_size: .
v_call: TRBV18
d_call: .
cdr3_nt: TGTGCCAGCTCCCAAGCCAGACAAGAGACCCAGTACTTC
cdr3_aa: CASSQARQETQYF

j_call: TRBJ2-5
clone_size: .
v_call: TRBV5-4
d_call: .
cdr3_nt: TGTGCCAGCAGCTCAGACAGCCGGGAGACCCAGTACTTC
cdr3_aa: CASSSDSRETQYF

j_call: TRBJ1-1
clone_size: .
v_call: TRBV9
d_call: .
cdr3_nt: TGTGCCAGCAGCCCCCGGGGGCATAGCACTGAAGCTTTCTTT
cdr3_aa: CASSPRGHSTEAFF

j_call: TRBJ2-3
clone_size: few
v_call: TRBV11-2
d_call: TRBD2
cdr3_nt: TGTGCCAGCAGCTTGACTAGCGGGAACCGAGATACGCAGTATTTT
cdr3_aa: CASSLTSGNRDTQYF

j_call: TRBJ1-5
clone_size: .
v_call: TRBV20-1
d_call: .
cdr3_nt: TGCAGTGCTAGACAGGGCGGCAATCAGCCCCAGCATTTT
cdr3_aa: CSARQGGNQPQHF

j_call: TRBJ2-7
clone_size: .
v_call: TRBV29-1
d_call: .
cdr3_nt: TGCAGCGTTGAATGGGCGGGCGGCTCCTACGAGCAGTACTTC
cdr3_aa: CSVEWAGGSYEQYF

j_call: TRBJ2-7
clone_size: .
v_call: TRBV30
d_call: .
cdr3_nt: TGTGCCTGGGCGGTTAGGGGCGAGCAGTACTTC
cdr3_aa: CAWAVRGEQYF

j_call: TRBJ2-3
clone_size: .
v_call: TRBV28
d_call: .
cdr3_nt: TGTGCCAGCAGTTTACGGGGGACTTCCAACACAGATACGCAGTATTTT
cdr3_aa: CASSLRGTSNTDTQYF

j_call: TRBJ2-7
clone_size: .
v_call: TRBV19
d_call: TRBD1
cdr3_nt: TGTGCCAGTAGTAACCCAGACAGGGGGCCCTCCTACGAGCAGTACTTC
cdr3_aa: CASSNPDRGPSYEQYF

j_call: TRBJ2-7
clone_size: .
v_call: TRBV6-5
d_call: .
cdr3_nt: TGTGCCAGCAGTTACTCGCTGGGACCAGCCTACGAGCAGTACTTC
cdr3_aa: CASSYSLGPAYEQYF

j_call: TRBJ2-3
clone_size: .
v_call: TRBV4-2
d_call: TRBD2
cdr3_nt: TGTGCCAGCAGCCAGGAACTAGCGGGAGCGTGGGCAGATACGCAGTATTTT
cdr3_aa: CASSQELAGAWADTQYF

j_call: TRBJ2-5
clone_size: .
v_call: TRBV2
d_call: .
cdr3_nt: TGTGCCAGCCGGAGAGGGCAGCAACGGGAGACCCAGTACTTC
cdr3_aa: CASRRGQQRETQYF

j_call: TRBJ2-7
clone_size: .
v_call: TRBV28
d_call: .
cdr3_nt: TGTGCCAGCAGTTTAAGTGTGGGGACCTACGAGCAGTACTTC
cdr3_aa: CASSLSVGTYEQYF

j_call: TRBJ1-5
clone_size: .
v_call: TRBV30
d_call: .
cdr3_nt: TGTGCCTGGAGTGTACGTGGGGCCGGAGTTCTACCCCAGCATTTT
cdr3_aa: CAWSVRGAGVLPQHF

j_call: TRBJ2-1
clone_size: .
v_call: TRBV28
d_call: .
cdr3_nt: TGTGCCAGCAGTTTATGGAGGAATGAGCAGTTCTTC
cdr3_aa: CASSLWRNEQFF

j_call: TRBJ2-1
clone_size: once
v_call: TRBV2
d_call: .
cdr3_nt: TGTGCCAGCACGCGGAAATGGGAGCAGTTCTTC
cdr3_aa: CASTRKWEQFF

j_call: TRBJ1-6
clone_size: .
v_call: TRBV7-9
d_call: TRBD1
cdr3_nt: TGTGCCAGTTCCTCGGGACAGGGTGATTCACCCCTCCACTTT
cdr3_aa: CASSSGQGDSPLHF

j_call: TRBJ2-1
clone_size: .
v_call: TRBV6-2/TRBV6-3
d_call: TRBD2
cdr3_nt: TGTGCCAGCAGTTACACCTCCGGGAGGGGTATCAATGAGCAGTTCTTC
cdr3_aa: CASSYTSGRGINEQFF

j_call: TRBJ1-5
clone_size: .
v_call: TRBV20-1
d_call: .
cdr3_nt: TGCAGTGCAAAGGGGCAGGGGCGAAATCAGCCCCAGCATTTT
cdr3_aa: CSAKGQGRNQPQHF

j_call: TRBJ1-2
clone_size: .
v_call: TRBV24-1
d_call: .
cdr3_nt: TGTGCCACCAGTGATTCGGGGGGTGCTGGCGGCGGAGGCTATGGCTACACCTTC
cdr3_aa: CATSDSGGAGGGGYGYTF

j_call: TRBJ2-3
clone_size: .
v_call: TRBV6-4
d_call: .
cdr3_nt: TGTGCCAGCAGTTTCCGGGAGACAGATACGCAGTATTTT
cdr3_aa: CASSFRETDTQYF

j_call: TRBJ1-1
clone_size: .
v_call: TRBV15
d_call: .
cdr3_nt: TGTGCCACCAGCAGGAGGGAGGGGCCGGGCACTGAAGCTTTCTTT
cdr3_aa: CATSRREGPGTEAFF

j_call: TRBJ2-1
clone_size: .
v_call: TRBV13
d_call: .
cdr3_nt: TGTGCCAGCAGCTCTCGAGGACTATCGGCAAATGAGCAGTTCTTC
cdr3_aa: CASSSRGLSANEQFF

j_call: TRBJ2-1
clone_size: .
v_call: TRBV10-2
d_call: .
cdr3_nt: TGCGCCAGCAAGCCTAGTTACAATGAGCAGTTCTTC
cdr3_aa: CASKPSYNEQFF

j_call: TRBJ1-2
clone_size: .
v_call: TRBV3-1
d_call: .
cdr3_nt: TGTGCCAGCCAATCCCTCTATGGCTACACCTTC
cdr3_aa: CASQSLYGYTF

j_call: TRBJ2-6
clone_size: .
v_call: TRBV15
d_call: .
cdr3_nt: TGTGCCACCTCGCGGTTTGGGGCCAACGTCCTGACTTTC
cdr3_aa: CATSRFGANVLTF

j_call: TRBJ1-5
clone_size: .
v_call: TRBV7-9
d_call: .
cdr3_nt: TGTGCCAGCAGCCCCGCAGGGGCTGGGAATCAGCCCCAGCATTTT
cdr3_aa: CASSPAGAGNQPQHF

j_call: TRBJ2-3
clone_size: .
v_call: TRBV5-6
d_call: .
cdr3_nt: TGTGCCAGCAGCTTCGCGGCTCTGGGGATAAGCACAGATACGCAGTATTTT
cdr3_aa: CASSFAALGISTDTQYF

j_call: TRBJ2-1
clone_size: .
v_call: TRBV27
d_call: .
cdr3_nt: TGTGCCAGCAGCCCACGAGGGGCCATGATAAACAATGAGCAGTTCTTC
cdr3_aa: CASSPRGAMINNEQFF

j_call: TRBJ2-1
clone_size: .
v_call: TRBV14
d_call: TRBD1
cdr3_nt: TGTGCCAGCAGCCAAGGATCGGGACAGAGCTCCTACAATGAGCAGTTCTTC
cdr3_aa: CASSQGSGQSSYNEQFF

j_call: TRBJ2-6
clone_size: .
v_call: TRBV5-1
d_call: .
cdr3_nt: TGCGCCAGCAGTATCAACTCTGGGGCCAACGTCCTGACTTTC
cdr3_aa: CASSINSGANVLTF

j_call: TRBJ2-1
clone_size: few
v_call: TRBV2
d_call: .
cdr3_nt: TGTGCCAGCAGTGATCTCGTCAATGAGCAGTTCTTC
cdr3_aa: CASSDLVNEQFF

j_call: TRBJ2-3
clone_size: .
v_call: TRBV29-1
d_call: TRBD1
cdr3_nt: TGCAGCGCCGGACAGGGGGTGACAGATACGCAGTATTTT
cdr3_aa: CSAGQGVTDTQYF

j_call: TRBJ2-7
clone_size: .
v_call: TRBV27
d_call: .
cdr3_nt: TGTGCCAGCAGTTTATATACCAGCTTAAGCTCCTACGAGCAGTACTTC
cdr3_aa: CASSLYTSLSSYEQYF

j_call: TRBJ1-1
clone_size: once
v_call: TRBV30
d_call: .
cdr3_nt: TGTGCCTGGAGTCAGAGGGGGGACACTGAAGCTTTCTTT
cdr3_aa: CAWSQRGDTEAFF